This TCR beta chain comes out of a study of blood T cell repertoires in COVID-19. About the study: Sources were T cells, B-cell-depleted T cells, or PBMCs; the material itself was cDNA or gDNA.

The method was immunoSEQ multiplex PCR; TCRdb's version includes in-frame clones alone and lacks a portion of them. The table lists 100,000 to 150,000 clones, roughly 69% of them singletons. The V and J ends lost 6 bases and 3 bases respectively, with 9 bases between them. CDR3 length: 13 amino acids. Germline-derived CDR1 and CDR2 are MNHEY and SVGAGI. Sequenced material: peripheral blood. This chain uses TRBV6-5 with TRBJ1-5, with D tentatively TRBD1 (6 bases). The receptor's source is a woman in her 70s with acute or convalescent COVID-19. The CDR3 nucleotides read TGTGCCAGCAGCGGACAGCACAATCAGCCCCAGCATTTT. Its translation is CASSGQHNQPQHF.